The sequence of this T cell receptor beta chain was determined in a study of T cells in Graves' hyperthyroidism and ophthalmopathy (dated by TCRdb to between 2017 and 2020). About the study as a whole: Peripheral blood samples were taken at initial diagnosis, before any treatment was given. Once sampling was done, hyperthyroidism patients were given methimazole at a starting dose of 30 mg daily, whereas ophthalmopathy patients were given high-dose intravenous methylprednisolone. The paper reports TCR Vbeta CDR3 sequencing of fewer than 150 peripheral blood samples: some 41 ophthalmopathy, under 80 hyperthyroidism and approximately 17 progressor patients. A discovery cohort of about a hundred patients, roughly 43 with Graves' ophthalmopathy and approximately 57 with stable Graves' hyperthyroidism, was used to find distinguishing TCR V-J signatures. The 75 to 100 discovery patients were divided at random into training and test sets in a 7:3 ratio. An independent validation cohort of around 19 hyperthyroidism patients and some 15 patients who later progressed to ophthalmopathy tested prospective prediction of ophthalmopathy. In more than 5 Graves' hyperthyroidism patients, the study also compared T-cell repertoires from thyroid tissue with T-cell repertoires from blood.

The CDR3 spans 13 residues, from the cysteine through the phenylalanine. Here the CDR3 DNA is all that survives: 39 bases in frame from base 1. Between the V and J ends, shortened by 3 bases and 4 bases respectively, the junction contains 12 bases. CDR1 GTSNPN and CDR2 SVGIG were looked up in the germline V gene (reference sequence). Ophthalmopathy patients had moderately to severely active disease, with a Clinical Activity Score of 3 or more, a NOSPECS grade of 4 or more, and a disease duration of less than 3 months. Patients with uncontrolled infections, other autoimmune diseases, pregnancy or lactation were excluded. Diagnoses relied on clinical symptoms, serum thyroxine and TRAb, thyroid ultrasound and orbital computed tomography. PBMCs were separated from around 9.1 ml of fresh peripheral blood using Ficoll-Paque density gradient centrifugation. Trizol reagent was used to extract total RNA, and RNA quality was then checked on an Agilent 2100 Bioanalyzer.

The TCR beta CDR3 regions were amplified from the RNA transcripts. For the first round of RT-PCR on the TCR CDR3, the HTBI primer set was used together with the Qiagen OneStep RT-PCR kit. Libraries were constructed in a second round of multiplex PCR, after which size selection and purification were carried out. Libraries were sequenced paired-end with 100 bp reads on an Illumina HiSeq2000. In the paper's pipeline: SOAPnuke was used to process the raw data, throwing out any read that contained adapters or uncalled bases, had a mean Phred below 15, or lacked an exact constant-primer or identifier match. High-quality paired reads were merged using COPE v1.2.5, and each unique nucleotide sequence was defined as a clonotype. MiTCR v1.1 was used to align clonotypes to the IMGT TRBV, TRBD and TRBJ reference segments. The analysis was restricted to V-J combinations with a frequency above 0.0001, which together covered around 99% of the repertoires. A TCS score was defined as the ratio between F50 (clonal expansion) and ExV (chaos), using BLOSUM62-based TCRdist between CDR3 peptides within each V-J. Welch's t-statistics and random forest reduced 514 V-J features to under 15, which were used in a naive Bayes classifier (R e1071). TCRdb reworked the public reads: Q25 trimming with fastp, MiXCR clone assembly, productive beta chains retained. A single entry per CDR3 protein holds the most common genes and DNA from its merged rows. The V and J calls and clone size are TCRdb's, not the authors'. The sample table holds a few hundred thousand distinct CDR3 sequences, of which about 19% were seen once. Under 45% of the sample is held by the ten biggest clonotypes.

This clonotype has at least ten counts. The antigen it binds to is not known. Base qualities were left out, and no much larger clone turns up one base away. Results the study describes overall, beyond this receptor: Most expanded thyroid clonotypes (frequency above 0.001) were also found in blood, which suggests that blood repertoires may mirror thyroid immune responses. In validation, the model predicted progression to ophthalmopathy a median of about 5.9 months before onset, with around 70% sensitivity and about 75% specificity. A 13 V-J signature model separated ophthalmopathy from stable hyperthyroidism, with about 88% sensitivity and about 81% specificity in cross-validation and 80%/75% in testing. Sample size was not statistically predetermined, and investigators were not blinded to group allocation.

The sequence is built from TRBV30 and TRBJ1-1; no D gene can be assigned with confidence. The clonotype comes from a man aged 50 to 60 with Graves' ophthalmopathy. The source material was blood. The CDR3 loop reads CAWRRSGVTEAFF. The DNA sequence is TGTGCCTGGAGGCGCAGTGGCGTCACTGAAGCTTTCTTT.